Listed below are T cell receptor beta chains from one sample, sequenced in a study of blood T cell repertoires in COVID-19. Sequencing used immunoSEQ multiplex PCR; TCRdb keeps in-frame clones, though not all of them. The sample gives nearly 350,000 clones, about 90% of which show up once; around 3.3% is in the top ten. Sequences were obtained from peripheral blood. Receptors were obtained from a woman between 18 and 29 years old who had recovered from COVID-19. CDR3s leave out the opening cysteine and the closing phenylalanine or tryptophan.

V gene	J gene	CDR3 protein
TRBV11-2	TRBJ1-3	ASSPLRSGNTIY
TRBV30	TRBJ2-1	AWSSGQGNYEQF
TRBV28	TRBJ1-1	ASSLLGTEAF
TRBV4-1	TRBJ1-3	ASSQENGGGNTIY
TRBV6-4	TRBJ2-1	ASSESGTVSGLYNEQF
TRBV6-1	TRBJ2-1	ASSDIGTGVHYYNEQF
TRBV28	TRBJ2-3	ASSWTGLQGDTQY
TRBV27	TRBJ2-1	ASSPSSHGRNEQF
TRBV9	TRBJ2-5	ASSVGDRGNQETQY
TRBV27	TRBJ2-5	ASSPPGQETQY
TRBV19	TRBJ1-1	ASSGGARTEAF
TRBV19	TRBJ1-6	ASSRDRNNSPLH
TRBV19	TRBJ2-1	ASSQGEQGGYNEQF